The 14 T cell receptor beta chains below come from one sample, sequenced in a study of blood T cell repertoires in COVID-19. Sequencing was performed with immunoSEQ multiplex PCR; in TCRdb, only in-frame clones are kept and a portion is missing. The table shows approximately 180,000 clones, with around 85% occurring only once. Sequencing was performed on peripheral blood. The receptors were gathered from a man in his sixties with acute or convalescent COVID-19.

The J gene is TRBJ1-1, the V gene TRBV29-1; D ambiguous. This CDR3 has 12 residues. V was shortened by 7 bases and J by 4 bases, with 13 bases between the two germline ends. CDR1 SQVTM and CDR2 ANQGSEA come from the germline V gene. DNA for the CDR3: TGCAGCGCCTCCTTCGGGATCACTGAAGCTTTCTTT. Its protein product is CSASFGITEAFF.

Concerning this clone: Different DNA sequences within this sample yield the same CDR3. The J gene is TRBJ2-7, the V gene TRBV29-1; 8 bases line up with TRBD1. Germline values: CDR1 SQVTM, CDR2 ANQGSEA. The ends lost 5 bases at V and 1 base at J; junction bases unmatched: 4. The CDR3 is 13 residues long. CDR3 coding DNA: TGCAGCGTTCCTGGGACAGGTTCCTACGAGCAGTACTTC. Translating it yields CSVPGTGSYEQYF.

The V and J genes are TRBV12-2 and TRBJ2-5; the table gives TRBD1 as D, unverified against the DNA. TRBV12-2 is recorded as a pseudogene. The CDR3 is 16 amino acids. CDR3 loop: CASRLAPTGGLETQYF. The DNA for the CDR3 is TGTGCAAGTCGCTTAGCGCCGACAGGGGGCCTTGAGACCCAGTACTTC.

This clone was seen only once. The chain links TRBV14 to TRBJ2-7; D is perhaps TRBD2 (6 bases). Trimming removed 6 bases at V and 0 bases at J, with 27 bases between. Germline values: CDR1 SGHDN, CDR2 FVKESK. The CDR3 totals 19 residues. The CDR3 nucleotides are TGTGCCAGCAGAAGGAGGAGGGTCCCCGGGCGAATATACTCCTACGAGCAGTACTTC. Translation gives CASRRRRVPGRIYSYEQYF.

The chain combines TRBV18 with TRBJ2-7; TRBD2 agrees at 7 bases. After removal of 0 bases from V and 7 bases from J, the junction contained 12 bases not matched to a gene. This CDR3 region has 16 residues. Germline CDR1 is KGHSH and CDR2 is LQKENI. The DNA of the CDR3 is TGTGCCAGCTCACCACCAGCGTGGGGGGAGGGCCGGGAGCAGTACTTC. Its translation is CASSPPAWGEGREQYF. The full variable domain, with the rest looked up from reference TRBV18 and TRBJ2-7, is NAGVMQNPRHLVRRRGQEARLRCSPMKGHSHVYWYRQLPEEGLKFMVYLQKENIIDESGMPKERFSAEFPKEGPSILRIQQVVRGDSAAYFCASSPPAWGEGREQYFGPGTRLTVT.

The chain recombines TRBV6-2 or TRBV6-3 with TRBJ2-5; 11 bases map to TRBD2. This CDR3 contains 18 residues. The germline CDR1 and CDR2 sequences are MNHEY and SVGEGT. Unmatched junction bases numbered 11, after V lost 0 bases and J lost 5 bases. The CDR3 nucleotides read TGTGCCAGCAGTTACTCGACTAGCGGGACCAACAGGGGGGAGACCCAGTACTTC. Its protein product is CASSYSTSGTNRGETQYF.

Points on this clone: At one boundary the junction diverges from the germline segment, which might be a read error. The rearrangement links TRBV5-4 to TRBJ2-7, with 7 bases matching TRBD2. The CDR3 is 14 amino acids. CDR1 is SGHNT, CDR2 YYREEE, per germline (reference sequence). CDR3 nucleotide sequence: TGTGCCAGCAGCTCCTTGACTAGCTCCCACGAGCAGTACTTC. Translating gives CASSSLTSSHEQYF.

This clone was seen just once. The chain has TRBV11-1 and TRBJ2-2; 8 nucleotides line up with TRBD2. Germline CDR1 SGHAT, CDR2 FQDESV (reference sequence). J lost 5 bases, V lost 1 base, and 6 bases had no gene match. The CDR3 contains 16 residues. CDR3 loop: CASSLVVSGATGELFF. The CDR3 bases are TGTGCCAGCAGCTTAGTTGTTAGCGGGGCAACCGGGGAGCTGTTTTTT.

The V gene is TRBV28, the J gene TRBJ1-1; D gene unclear. Germline CDR1 and CDR2: MDHEN and SYDVKM. The CDR3 spans 13 residues. Deletions cut 6 bases from V and 5 bases from J, with 13 bases between. CDR3 sequence: CASSREGRTEAFF. The DNA of the CDR3 is TGTGCCAGCAGCCGTGAGGGCCGTACTGAAGCTTTCTTT.

The chain uses TRBV28 and TRBJ2-2; possibly TRBD1 for D (5 bases). This CDR3 comprises 15 residues. Trimming took off 5 bases at V and 2 bases at J, with 12 bases between the two ends. In germline, CDR1 is MDHEN, CDR2 SYDVKM. DNA for the CDR3: TGTGCCAGCAGTAGGCCCGACAGTAACACCGGGGAGCTGTTTTTT. Translated: CASSRPDSNTGELFF.

This chain links TRBV5-1 with TRBJ2-1, with 10 bases aligning to TRBD2. CDR1 is SGHRS, CDR2 YFSETQ, per germline. Unmatched junction bases numbered 8, after V lost 1 base and J lost 7 bases. This CDR3 region has 16 residues. The CDR3 here is CASSLSAGGPRNEQFF. The CDR3 nucleotides read TGCGCCAGCAGCTTGTCAGCGGGAGGGCCTAGGAATGAGCAGTTCTTC.

CDR3 in DNA: TGTGCCAGCAGTGAGGGGGCTGGGGCCAACGTCCTGACTTTC. Translation: CASSEGAGANVLTF. The chain is built from TRBV7-3 and TRBJ2-6; maybe TRBD1 (6 bases). V was pared by 6 bases and J by 2 bases, with 8 bases between. Germline loops: CDR1 SGHTA, CDR2 FQGTGA. The CDR3 runs 14 residues.

The chain recombines TRBV6-5 with TRBJ1-4; D is ambiguous. V gave up 0 bases and J gave up 3 bases, with 11 bases separating them. This CDR3 spans 16 amino acids. The germline V gene has CDR1 MNHEY and CDR2 SVGAGI. The CDR3 region has the DNA TGTGCCAGCAGTTACTCCGGGGTAGTAGCTAATGAAAAACTGTTTTTT. Translated, it gives CASSYSGVVANEKLFF.

The chain employs TRBV7-9 and TRBJ1-4; tentatively, D is TRBD1 (5 bases). In germline, CDR1 is SEHNR, CDR2 FQNEAQ (reference sequence). Trimming cost V 1 base and J 8 bases, with 17 bases left between them. The CDR3 has 16 amino acids. The CDR3 nucleotides are TGTGCCAGCAGCTTAGTTAGGGGTTTGATTGGGGAAAAACTGTTTTTT. It codes for CASSLVRGLIGEKLFF.